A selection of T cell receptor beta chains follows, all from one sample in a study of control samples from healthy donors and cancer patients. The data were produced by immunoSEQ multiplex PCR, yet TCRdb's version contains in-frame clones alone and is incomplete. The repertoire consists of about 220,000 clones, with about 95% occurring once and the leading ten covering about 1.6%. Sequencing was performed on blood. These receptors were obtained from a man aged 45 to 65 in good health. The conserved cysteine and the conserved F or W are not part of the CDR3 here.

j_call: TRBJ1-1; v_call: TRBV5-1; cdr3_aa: ASRPDRGTEAF
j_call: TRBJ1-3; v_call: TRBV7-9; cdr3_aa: ASSKPGMSGNTIY
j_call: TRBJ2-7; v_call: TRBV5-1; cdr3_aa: ASSLTAGSYEQY
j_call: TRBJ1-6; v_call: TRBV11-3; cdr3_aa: ASGQGNNSPLH
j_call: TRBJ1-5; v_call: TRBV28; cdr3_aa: ASTVTASTPRH
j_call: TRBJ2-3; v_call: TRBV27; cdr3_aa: ASSLMSGGITDTQY
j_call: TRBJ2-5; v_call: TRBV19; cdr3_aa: ASSRGQTQY
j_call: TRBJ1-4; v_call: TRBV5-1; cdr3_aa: ASSLMTGDEKLF
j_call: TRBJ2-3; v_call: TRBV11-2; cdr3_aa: ASSLLVNTDTQY
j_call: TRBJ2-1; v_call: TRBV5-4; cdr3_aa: ASSADPGDEQF
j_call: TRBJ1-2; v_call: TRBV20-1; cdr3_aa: SASRANYGYT
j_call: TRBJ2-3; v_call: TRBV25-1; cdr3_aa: ASMTSGGTDTQY
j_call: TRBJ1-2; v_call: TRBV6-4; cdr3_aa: ASSSGIHHGYT
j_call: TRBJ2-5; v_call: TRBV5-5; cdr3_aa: ASSLGRFKETQY
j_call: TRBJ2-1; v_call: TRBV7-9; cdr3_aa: ASSPTARGLPSDEQF
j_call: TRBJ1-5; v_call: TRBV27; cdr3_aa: ASSFGRGSNQPQH
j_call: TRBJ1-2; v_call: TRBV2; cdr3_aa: ASSAGQVYYGYT
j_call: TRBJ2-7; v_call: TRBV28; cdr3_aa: ASSGPPGQGGRTYEQY
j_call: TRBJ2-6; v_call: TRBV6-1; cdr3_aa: ASSEMGAGANVLT
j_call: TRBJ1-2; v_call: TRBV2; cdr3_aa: ASSRQGFSEGYT
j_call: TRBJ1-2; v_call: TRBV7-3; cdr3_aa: ASSPRAGFDYT
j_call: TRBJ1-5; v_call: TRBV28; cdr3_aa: ASSSGGTQRQPQH
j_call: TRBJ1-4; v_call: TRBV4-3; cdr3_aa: ASSQGPGLVGEKLF
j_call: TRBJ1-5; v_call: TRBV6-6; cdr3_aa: ASSYEGYQPQH
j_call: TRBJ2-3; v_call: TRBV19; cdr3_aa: ASIPPGRRDTQY
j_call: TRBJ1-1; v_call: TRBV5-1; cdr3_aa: ASSSLAQPTNTEAF